The 30 T cell receptor beta chains reported below all come from one sample, sequenced in a study of human T cells and chemical hapten exposure. TCRdb passed the 5' RACE reads through MiXCR, listing each CDR3 protein once. The table records 70,000 to 85,000 distinct CDR3 sequences, about 16% of them present only once. The study extracted total RNA from unfractionated whole blood. The receptors stem from a female donor in good health.

The V call is TRBV5-1, the J call TRBJ2-2; possible D gene TRBD2, 6 bases. V gave up 2 bases and J gave up 2 bases, with 10 bases separating them. CDR1 SGHRS and CDR2 YFSETQ come from the germline V gene. This CDR3 is 15 amino acids long. The CDR3 DNA follows: TGCGCCAGCAGCTTTGGCGGGATCAACACCGGGGAGCTGTTTTTT. Translated, it gives CASSFGGINTGELFF.

This clonotype showed up just a few times. The rearrangement links TRBV3-1 to TRBJ2-7, with a tentative D call TRBD1 (5 bases). From germline, CDR1 is LGHDT and CDR2 YNNKEL (reference sequence). The CDR3 is 14 residues long. V shed 5 bases and J shed 2 bases, with 13 bases lying between them. As DNA, the CDR3 is TGTGCCAGCAGCAAAAACAGGTCCCCCTACGAGCAGTACTTC. Amino acids: CASSKNRSPYEQYF.

This clonotype was counted between two and nine times. This chain joins TRBV29-1 and TRBJ1-5; no firm D call. Germline CDR1 SQVTM, CDR2 ANQGSEA. This CDR3 has 13 amino acids. V was clipped by 5 bases and J by 5 bases, with 13 bases between them. In nucleotides, the CDR3 is TGCAGCGTTAAGGGAACAGCTGATCAGCCCCAGCATTTT. Amino acids: CSVKGTADQPQHF.

This clonotype was detected a few times. The chain has TRBV7-6 and TRBJ1-1; D unresolved. Germline V CDR1 and CDR2: SGHVS, FNYEAQ. The CDR3 covers 13 residues. V was pared by 5 bases and J by 7 bases, with 14 bases between. The CDR3 loop reads CASSPREAGEAFF. CDR3 bases: TGTGCCAGCAGCCCGAGGGAGGCGGGTGAAGCTTTCTTT.

This sequence joins TRBV7-2 and TRBJ2-3, with TRBD2 identical over 9 bases. J gave up 1 base and V 5 bases, and 4 bases lay outside the gene matches. Per germline, CDR1 SGHTA and CDR2 FQGNSA. The CDR3 contains 15 residues. The CDR3 spells CASSPASGGTDTQYF. In DNA form, the CDR3 reads TGTGCCAGCAGCCCGGCTAGCGGGGGCACAGATACGCAGTATTTT.

V gene TRBV5-5 combines with J gene TRBJ2-1; 7 bases match TRBD2. With V trimmed by 1 base and J by 4 bases, 11 bases remained unmatched. The CDR3 runs to 17 residues. Germline-derived CDR1 and CDR2 are SGHKS and YYEKEE (reference sequence). The CDR3 nucleotides read TGTGCCAGCAGCTTGCATGTTCGGCTAGCGGAGTACAATGAGCAGTTCTTC. Amino acid sequence: CASSLHVRLAEYNEQFF.

V and J are TRBV5-1 and TRBJ2-3, with D hard to call. The germline V gene encodes CDR1 SGHRS and CDR2 YFSETQ. Trimming took off 4 bases at V and 2 bases at J, with 5 bases between the two ends. The CDR3 spans 12 residues. CDR3 in amino acids: CASSADTDTQYF. DNA of the CDR3: TGCGCCAGCAGCGCGGACACAGATACGCAGTATTTT.

The genes are TRBV7-2 and TRBJ2-7; no clear D gene. Germline loops: CDR1 SGHTA, CDR2 FQGNSA. V gave up 3 bases and J gave up 6 bases, with 15 bases separating them. The CDR3 is 14 amino acids. CDR3 sequence reads: CASSFSSEYSEQYF. The CDR3 DNA sequence: TGTGCCAGCAGCTTTTCTTCCGAATATTCCGAGCAGTACTTC.

The rearrangement uses TRBV5-1 and TRBJ2-1; D is uncertain. The CDR3 contains 15 residues. Trimming took off 2 bases at V and 2 bases at J, with 11 bases between the two ends. Per germline, CDR1 SGHRS and CDR2 YFSETQ. CDR3 sequence reads: CASSLETPTYNEQFF. The CDR3 nucleotides read TGCGCCAGCAGCTTAGAGACACCCACCTACAATGAGCAGTTCTTC.

This clonotype was counted only a few times. This chain connects TRBV4-3 to TRBJ2-3, with 8 bases that match TRBD1. The length of the CDR3 is 16 residues. Trimming took 0 bases from V and 8 from J; bases not matched to a gene: 10. The germline V gene encodes CDR1 LGHNA and CDR2 YSLEER. Here the CDR3 reads CASSQESVRGHSTQYF. The CDR3 DNA is TGCGCCAGCAGCCAAGAATCGGTCAGGGGGCACAGTACGCAGTATTTT.

V gene TRBV5-6 combines with J gene TRBJ1-6; D is ambiguous. CDR3 size: 15 residues. Germline V CDR1 and CDR2: SGHDT, YYEEEE. The V end lost 4 bases, the J end lost 5 bases, and 13 bases lay between the germline ends. The CDR3: CASSPGGSNNSPLHF. The DNA of the CDR3 is TGTGCCAGCAGCCCCGGCGGGTCGAATAATTCACCCCTCCACTTT.

The chain links TRBV10-3 to TRBJ1-3, with 9 bases that match TRBD1. The CDR3 runs 12 residues. CDR1 ENHRY and CDR2 SYGVKD come from the germline V gene. After removal of 3 bases from V and 10 bases from J, the junction contained 1 base not matched to a gene. CDR3 sequence: CAISEGQGTIYF. The CDR3 nucleotides are TGTGCCATCAGTGAAGGACAGGGGACCATATATTTT.

This clonotype was detected only a few times. The chain recombines TRBV7-2 with TRBJ2-2; D is tentatively TRBD1 or TRBD2 (5 bases each). Trimming took 5 bases from V and 2 from J, leaving 9 bases between them. CDR3 length equals 14 residues. The germline V gene has CDR1 SGHTA and CDR2 FQGNSA. The CDR3 bases are TGTGCCAGCAGCCCCGGGACCAACACCGGGGAGCTGTTTTTT. Protein: CASSPGTNTGELFF.

This clonotype was counted at least ten times. V gene TRBV6-4 combines with J gene TRBJ2-3, with TRBD2 identical over 11 bases. The CDR3 is made up of 15 amino acids. Trimming at V came to 6 bases and at J to 5 bases, leaving 7 bases not matched to a gene. Germline CDR1 is MRHNA and CDR2 is SNTAGT. This CDR3 is CASSVLAGVGDTQYF. Written as DNA, the CDR3 is TGTGCCAGCAGCGTACTAGCGGGAGTGGGAGATACGCAGTATTTT.

There are a few counts of this clonotype. The CDR3 loop reads CASRYSGELFF. In DNA form, the CDR3 reads TGTGCCAGCAGGTATTCCGGGGAGCTGTTTTTT. The V gene is TRBV2, the J gene TRBJ2-2, with D hard to call. Trimming removed 6 bases from V and 6 bases from J, with 5 bases in between. CDR1 is SNHLY, CDR2 FYNNEI, per germline. The length of the CDR3 is 11 residues.

There are many counts of this clonotype. The chain couples TRBV6-2 or TRBV6-3 to TRBJ2-1; 13 bases are shared with TRBD2. CDR1 is MNHEY and CDR2 is SVGEGT in the germline V gene. There are 16 residues in the CDR3. The V segment lost 5 bases and the J segment 11 bases; nucleotides outside the gene matches: 12. This CDR3 reads CASSPTSGGARFKQFF. The CDR3 nucleotides are TGTGCCAGCAGTCCCACTAGCGGGGGGGCCAGGTTTAAGCAGTTCTTC.

This chain connects TRBV7-2 to TRBJ2-1; 10 nucleotides line up with TRBD2. The CDR3 is made up of 14 amino acids. Looked up from germline, CDR1 is SGHTA and CDR2 is FQGNSA. The V segment lost 5 bases and the J segment 8 bases; nucleotides outside the gene matches: 6. In DNA, the CDR3 is TGTGCCAGCAGCCAGCGGGGGGGCCGGTATGAGCAGTTCTTC. Translation gives CASSQRGGRYEQFF. Together with reference TRBV7-2 and TRBJ2-1, the CDR3 gives the full variable domain: GAGVSQSPSNKVTEKGKDVELRCDPISGHTALYWYRQSLGQGLEFLIYFQGNSAPDKSGLPSDRFSAERTGGSVSTLTIQRTQQEDSAVYLCASSQRGGRYEQFFGPGTRLTVL.

In DNA form, the CDR3 reads TGTGCCAGCAGCTTAGACGAAAGCACAGATACGCAGTATTTT. It codes for CASSLDESTDTQYF. This chain uses TRBV7-6 with TRBJ2-3, with D unresolved. This CDR3 contains 14 residues. V was clipped by 1 base and J by 0 bases, with 5 bases between them. In germline, CDR1 is SGHVS, CDR2 FNYEAQ.

This clonotype has more than one count but fewer than ten. This chain joins TRBV20-1 and TRBJ1-2; 12 bases map to TRBD1. CDR1 is DFQATT and CDR2 is SNEGSKA in the germline V gene (reference sequence). The length of the CDR3 is 15 residues. The junction had 9 bases not matched to a gene; V was cut back by 4 bases and J by 6 bases. DNA for the CDR3: TGCAGTGCTACTCTCCGGGACAGGGGGCTCGATGGCTACACCTTC. It is translated as CSATLRDRGLDGYTF.

This clonotype appeared many times. V is TRBV9 and J is TRBJ2-7; a possible D gene is TRBD2 (5 bases). Germline assignment: CDR1 SGDLS and CDR2 YYNGEE. V lost 3 bases to trimming and J lost 0 bases, with 7 bases between them. The CDR3 is 13 amino acids. DNA of the CDR3: TGTGCCAGCAGCGCGGACTCCTCCTACGAGCAGTACTTC. Translated, it gives CASSADSSYEQYF.

The table lists this clonotype with a few counts. J is TRBJ1-5 and V is TRBV2, with 8 bases aligning to TRBD1. This CDR3 region has 14 residues. Germline V gene sequence: CDR1 SNHLY, CDR2 FYNNEI. V gave up 7 bases and J gave up 6 bases; unmatched junction bases: 8. CDR3 bases: TGTGCCAGCACACCCCAGGGGGCGGGTCAGCCCCAGCATTTT. This translates into CASTPQGAGQPQHF.

This clonotype was seen a few times. This chain uses TRBV7-6 with TRBJ1-2; D remains unclear. V was trimmed by 2 bases and J by 8 bases, leaving 15 bases between them. Looked up from germline, CDR1 is SGHVS and CDR2 is FNYEAQ. CDR3 length equals 14 residues. CDR3 DNA: TGTGCCAGCAGCTTATTCGGGGAGGTAGAGGGCTACACCTTC. Residues: CASSLFGEVEGYTF.

The V and J genes are TRBV2 and TRBJ2-1; D perhaps matches TRBD1 (5 bases). The CDR3 extends over 13 amino acids. From germline, CDR1 is SNHLY and CDR2 FYNNEI. V was pared by 4 bases and J by 5 bases, with 9 bases between. The CDR3 nucleotides read TGTGCCAGCAGTGTCGAAGGGGACAATGAGCAGTTCTTC. The encoded protein is CASSVEGDNEQFF. Using reference TRBV2 and TRBJ2-1 for the parts outside the CDR3, the full variable domain is EPEVTQTPSHQVTQMGQEVILRCVPISNHLYFYWYRQILGQKVEFLVSFYNNEISEKSEIFDDQFSVERPDGSNFTLKIRSTKLEDSAMYFCASSVEGDNEQFFGPGTRLTVL.

This clonotype was found a few times. The chain uses TRBV20-1 and TRBJ1-5; 9 bases match TRBD1. The CDR3 loop spans 15 amino acids. Trimming took 1 base from V and 7 from J; bases not matched to a gene: 8. Looked up from germline, CDR1 is DFQATT and CDR2 is SNEGSKA (reference sequence). CDR3 region: CSARAPTGGRQPQHF. CDR3 coding DNA: TGCAGTGCTAGAGCCCCAACAGGGGGCAGACAGCCCCAGCATTTT.

This clonotype has a handful of counts. The rearrangement links TRBV28 to TRBJ1-4; possibly TRBD1 for D (5 bases). From germline, CDR1 is MDHEN and CDR2 SYDVKM. V lost 10 bases to trimming and J lost 5 bases, with 11 bases between them. This CDR3 has 12 residues. The chain's CDR3 is CATLWGNEKLFF. The CDR3 bases are TGTGCCACCCTATGGGGGAATGAAAAACTGTTTTTT.

This clonotype was seen more than once but under ten times. V usage is TRBV7-2 and J usage is TRBJ1-1; D is ambiguous. V shed 1 base and J shed 4 bases, with 4 bases lying between them. Germline CDR1 SGHTA, CDR2 FQGNSA. This CDR3 contains 12 residues. The CDR3 DNA reads TGTGCCAGCAGCTTAGTCCTCACTGAAGCTTTCTTT. This encodes CASSLVLTEAFF.

In this sample, this clonotype turned up a few times. The chain links TRBV7-2 to TRBJ2-2; perhaps TRBD1 as D (6 bases). V was pared by 5 bases and J by 1 base, with 14 bases between. This CDR3 has 16 amino acids. The germline CDR1 and CDR2 sequences are SGHTA and FQGNSA. The CDR3 DNA is TGTGCCAGCAGCAGAAGCCAGGGGCTGAACACCGGGGAGCTGTTTTTT. Translated: CASSRSQGLNTGELFF.

The chain combines TRBV18 with TRBJ2-3; D gene unclear. The CDR3 totals 14 residues. Germline loops: CDR1 KGHSH, CDR2 LQKENI. Trimming took off 3 bases at V and 0 bases at J, with 7 bases between the two ends. The CDR3 region is CASSPLPSTDTQYF. CDR3 DNA sequence: TGTGCCAGCTCACCTCTCCCGAGCACAGATACGCAGTATTTT. Complete variable domain (other parts from reference TRBV18 and TRBJ2-3): NAGVMQNPRHLVRRRGQEARLRCSPMKGHSHVYWYRQLPEEGLKFMVYLQKENIIDESGMPKERFSAEFPKEGPSILRIQQVVRGDSAAYFCASSPLPSTDTQYFGPGTRLTVL.

V gene TRBV7-2 combines with J gene TRBJ1-5, with D possibly TRBD1 on 5 matching bases. Germline-derived CDR1 and CDR2 are SGHTA and FQGNSA. This CDR3 region has 15 residues. Deletions cut 1 base from V and 3 bases from J, with 10 bases between. In DNA, the CDR3 is TGTGCCAGCAGCTTAGTAGACAGCCTCAATCAGCCCCAGCATTTT. Translated: CASSLVDSLNQPQHF.

This clonotype has ten or more counts. The chain joins TRBV29-1 to TRBJ1-2, with D perhaps TRBD1 (5 bases). The germline CDR1 and CDR2 sequences are SQVTM and ANQGSEA. The CDR3 is 13 amino acids. V lost 1 base and J 7 bases, leaving 13 bases between the germline ends. The CDR3 DNA follows: TGCAGCGTTGAAGTAACCAGGGCCGCTGGCTACACCTTC. Its translation is CSVEVTRAAGYTF. The full variable domain, rest sourced from reference TRBV29-1 and TRBJ1-2, is SAVISQKPSRDICQRGTSLTIQCQVDSQVTMMFWYRQQPGQSLTLIATANQGSEATYESGFVIDKFPISRPNLTFSTLTVSNMSPEDSSIYLCSVEVTRAAGYTFGSGTRLTVV.